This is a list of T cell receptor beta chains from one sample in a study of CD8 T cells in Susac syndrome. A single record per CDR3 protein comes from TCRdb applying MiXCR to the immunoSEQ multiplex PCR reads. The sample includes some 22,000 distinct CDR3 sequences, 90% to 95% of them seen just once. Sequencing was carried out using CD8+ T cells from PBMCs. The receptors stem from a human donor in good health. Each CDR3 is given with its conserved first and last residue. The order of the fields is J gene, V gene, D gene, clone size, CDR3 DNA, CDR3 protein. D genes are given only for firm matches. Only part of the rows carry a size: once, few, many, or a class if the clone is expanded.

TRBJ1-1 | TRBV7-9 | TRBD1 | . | TGTGCCAGCAGTCCCGGGACAGGGGGCGTGGGGGAGAACACTGAAGCTTTCTTT | CASSPGTGGVGENTEAFF
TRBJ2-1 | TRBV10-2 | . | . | TGCGCCACCTCTTTGGGGAGGTACAATGAGCAGTTCTTC | CATSLGRYNEQFF
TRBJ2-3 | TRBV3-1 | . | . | TGTGCCAGCAGCCAAGAGACCGGACAGTATTTT | CASSQETGQYF
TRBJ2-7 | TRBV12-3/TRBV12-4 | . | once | TGTGCCAGCAGTTTTGGAGGAGACCACTGCGAGCAGTACTTC | CASSFGGDHCEQYF
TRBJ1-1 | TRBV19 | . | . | TGTGCCAGTAGTAACCCCAACGGACTTGAAGCTTTCTTT | CASSNPNGLEAFF
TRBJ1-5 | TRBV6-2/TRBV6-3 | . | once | TGTGCCAGCAGTTACCAGGGGTTTCAGCCCCAGCATTTT | CASSYQGFQPQHF
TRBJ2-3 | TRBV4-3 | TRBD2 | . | TGCGCCAGCAGCCAGTCTATAGCGGGGGGGCAGACAGATACGCAGTATTTT | CASSQSIAGGQTDTQYF
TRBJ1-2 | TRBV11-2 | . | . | TGTGCCAGCAGCACAGGGTCCATGCGTGGCTACACCTTC | CASSTGSMRGYTF
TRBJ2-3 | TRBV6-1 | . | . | TGTGCCAGCCTTTTCAGGGAATGGAGTAGCACAGATACGCAGTATTTT | CASLFREWSSTDTQYF
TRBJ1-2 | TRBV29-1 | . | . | TGCAGCGCTTACGGTCTTGATAGTCTCACATCCTATGGCTACACCTTC | CSAYGLDSLTSYGYTF
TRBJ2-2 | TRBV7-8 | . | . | TGTGCCAGCAGCTTAGTACAGAACCCGAACACCGGGGAGCTGTTTTTT | CASSLVQNPNTGELFF
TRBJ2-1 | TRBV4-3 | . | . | TGCGCCAGCAGCTGGAGGACGGCTTACAATGAGCAGTTCTTC | CASSWRTAYNEQFF
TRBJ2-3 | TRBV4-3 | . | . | TGCGCCAGCAGCCAAGAAAAGTTCTCTAGCACAGATACGCAGTATTTT | CASSQEKFSSTDTQYF
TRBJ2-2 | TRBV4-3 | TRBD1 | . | TGCGCCAGCAGCCAAGACCCAACGACAGGGTACACCGGGGAGCTGTTTTTT | CASSQDPTTGYTGELFF
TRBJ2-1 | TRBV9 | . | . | TGTGCCAGCAGCGTAAGGGGGGCTAGCGTCAATGAGCAGTTCTTC | CASSVRGASVNEQFF
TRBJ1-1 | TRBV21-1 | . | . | TGTGCCAGCAGCCATGGATATCCAGTCGCGAACACTGAAGCTTTCTTT | CASSHGYPVANTEAFF
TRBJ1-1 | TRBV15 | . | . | TGTGCCACCAGCAGAGTTAGGGGGAACACTGAAGCTTTCTTT | CATSRVRGNTEAFF
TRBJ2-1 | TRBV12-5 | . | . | TGTGCTAGTGGTTTGGTTTCTGCGGGCGGTTATATCAATGAGCAGTTCTTC | CASGLVSAGGYINEQFF
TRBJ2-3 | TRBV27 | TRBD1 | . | TGTGCCAGCCGATACCGGGACAGGTCCACAGATACGCAGTATTTT | CASRYRDRSTDTQYF
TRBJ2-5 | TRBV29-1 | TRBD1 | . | TGCAGCGTTTCCCGGGACAGGGGGCAAGAGACCCAGTACTTC | CSVSRDRGQETQYF
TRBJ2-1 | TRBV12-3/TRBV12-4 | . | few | TGTGCCAGCAGTTTATATCTGAGCTCCTACAATGAGCAGTTCTTC | CASSLYLSSYNEQFF
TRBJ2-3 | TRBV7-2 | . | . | TGTGCCAGCAGCCGCGGGACAGACACAGATACGCAGTATTTT | CASSRGTDTDTQYF
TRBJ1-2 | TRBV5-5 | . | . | TGTGCCAGCAGCTTGGGGGGGACCGATGGCTACACCTTC | CASSLGGTDGYTF
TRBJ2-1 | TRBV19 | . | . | TGTGCCAGTAGGGCAGGGGTTGAGCAGTTCTTC | CASRAGVEQFF
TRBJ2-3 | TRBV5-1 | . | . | TGCGCCAGCACATGGGAACGGACTAGCACAGATACGCAGTATTTT | CASTWERTSTDTQYF
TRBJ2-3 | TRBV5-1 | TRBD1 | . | TGCGCCAGCAGCTTCGAGGGGGCGCTGGGCACAGATACGCAGTATTTT | CASSFEGALGTDTQYF
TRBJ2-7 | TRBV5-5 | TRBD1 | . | TGTGCCAGCAGCGCGTTTGACAGGGTTCCACAAGCTTACGAGCAGTACTTC | CASSAFDRVPQAYEQYF
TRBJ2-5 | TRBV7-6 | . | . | TGTGCCAGCAGCTTAGGACTCGGGGACATAGGAAAGACCCAGTACTTC | CASSLGLGDIGKTQYF
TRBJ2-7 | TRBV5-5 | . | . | TGTGCCAGCAGCTTGGCGGGACCCTGGGACGAGCAGTACTTC | CASSLAGPWDEQYF
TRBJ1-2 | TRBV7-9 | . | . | TGTGCCAGCAGCTCCCAGGGATTCTATGGCTACACCTTC | CASSSQGFYGYTF
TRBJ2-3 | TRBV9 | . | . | TGTGCCAGCAGCGTACCCGACTCCTCAGATACGCAGTATTTT | CASSVPDSSDTQYF
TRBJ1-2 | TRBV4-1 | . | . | TGCGCCAGCAGCCTGCTTGGGGGGCGCGTGGATGGCTACACCTTC | CASSLLGGRVDGYTF
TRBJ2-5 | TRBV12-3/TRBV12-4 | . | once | TGTGCCAGCAGTTTTGGACCGGGGGAGACCCAGTACTTC | CASSFGPGETQYF
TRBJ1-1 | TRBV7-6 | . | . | TGTGCCAGCAGCCCGTGGGGGGCTGGGGACACTGAAGCTTTCTTT | CASSPWGAGDTEAFF
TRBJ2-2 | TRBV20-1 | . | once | TGCAGTGCTAGGCATCCAGGACTCGGGAACACCGGGGAGCTGTTTTTT | CSARHPGLGNTGELFF
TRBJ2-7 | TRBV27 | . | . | TGTGCCAGCGGATTACAATCGGGACCCTTGGGCGAGCAGTACTTC | CASGLQSGPLGEQYF
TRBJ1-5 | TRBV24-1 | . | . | TGTGCCACCAGTGAGCACAGGGTGCGAGAAAATGGTCAGCCCCAGCATTTT | CATSEHRVRENGQPQHF
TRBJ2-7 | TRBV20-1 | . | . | TGCAGTGCTAGATCCCCCCCCGAGCAGTACTTC | CSARSPPEQYF
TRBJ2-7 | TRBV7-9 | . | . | TGTGCCAGCAGCCCCCCGGCGGTAAATTTTATCTACGAGCAGTACTTC | CASSPPAVNFIYEQYF
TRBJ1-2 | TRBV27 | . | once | TGTGCCAGCAGTTTCTCGGTAGGGAGAGGCTACACCTTC | CASSFSVGRGYTF
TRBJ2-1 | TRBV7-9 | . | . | TGTGCCAGCAGCTTACTGACGGGGATCAATGAGCAGTTCTTC | CASSLLTGINEQFF
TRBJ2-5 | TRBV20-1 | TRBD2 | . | TGCAGTGCTTGGGGGGGACTATCCCAAGAGACCCAGTACTTC | CSAWGGLSQETQYF
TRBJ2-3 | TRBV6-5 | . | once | TGTGCCAGCAGTTACTCCTGGGGGCCCAGCACAGATACGCAGTATTTT | CASSYSWGPSTDTQYF
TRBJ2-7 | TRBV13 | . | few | TGTGCCAGCAGCTACACGGGGGCGGGGGAGCAGTACTTC | CASSYTGAGEQYF
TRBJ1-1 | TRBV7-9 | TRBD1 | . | TGTGCCAGCAGCTCCCCGGGACAGCGGAACACTGAAGCTTTCTTT | CASSSPGQRNTEAFF
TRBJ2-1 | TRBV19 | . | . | TGTGCCAGTAGTCCGGGGGAGACCTACAATGAGCAGTTCTTC | CASSPGETYNEQFF